This passage covers 19 T cell receptor beta chains from one sample sequenced in a study of shared clonotypes between healthy human individuals. The assay was immunoSEQ multiplex PCR, and TCRdb's table has in-frame clones only and misses some. The sample lists some 630,000 clones; approximately 79% were seen once. Source material: memory CD4+ T cells sorted from blood. Subset described: CD45RA-negative fraction. Every receptor here comes from a woman in her 30s in good health.

The chain employs TRBV5-4 and TRBJ2-3; no clear D gene. There are 10 residues in the CDR3. Trimming pared 0 bases from V and 8 bases from J, leaving 1 base between. The germline V gene has CDR1 SGHNT and CDR2 YYREEE (reference sequence). Here the CDR3 reads CASSLGTQYF. The CDR3 DNA reads as TGTGCCAGCAGCTTGGGTACGCAGTATTTT. The whole variable domain, filled in from reference TRBV5-4 and TRBJ2-3, reads ETGVTQSPTHLIKTRGQQVTLRCSSQSGHNTVSWYQQALGQGPQFIFQYYREEENGRGNFPPRFSGLQFPNYSSELNVNALELDDSALYLCASSLGTQYFGPGTRLTVL.

The CDR3 sequence: CASSQQRADGYTF. The CDR3 DNA reads as TGCGCCAGCAGCCAGCAGAGGGCAGATGGCTACACCTTC. The chain combines TRBV4-1 with TRBJ1-2, with D hard to call. From germline, CDR1 is MGHRA and CDR2 YSYEKL. With 3 bases removed from V and 6 bases from J, the gap between germline ends came to 11 bases. CDR3 length: 13 residues.

The chain carries TRBV6-1 and TRBJ1-5, with D perhaps TRBD1 (6 bases). Trimming removed 5 bases at V and 8 bases at J, with 19 bases between. Germline lookup yields CDR1 MNHNS and CDR2 SASEGT. The CDR3 contains 15 residues. Here the CDR3 DNA reads TGTGCCAGCAGTCCTCGTAGACAGGAGGGAGAGCCCCAGCATTTT. Translating it yields CASSPRRQEGEPQHF.

The CDR3 bases are TGTGCCAGCAGCTTCGACTACCTCAATGAGCAGTTCTTC. Encoded protein: CASSFDYLNEQFF. The genes are TRBV27 and TRBJ2-1, with D maybe TRBD2 (5 bases). Per the germline V gene, CDR1 is MNHEY and CDR2 is SMNVEV (reference sequence). V was pared by 6 bases and J by 6 bases, with 12 bases between. This CDR3 is 13 amino acids long.

The chain combines TRBV6-1 with TRBJ2-7; 7 bases line up with TRBD2. Germline values: CDR1 MNHNS, CDR2 SASEGT. The CDR3 consists of 15 residues. V was clipped by 6 bases and J by 4 bases; unmatched bases: 12. The CDR3 is CASSDRGGGGYEQYF. The CDR3 nucleotides read TGTGCCAGCAGCGACAGAGGTGGGGGAGGGTACGAGCAGTACTTC.

This clone was seen a single time. Other DNA sequences in this sample translate to the same CDR3. The V and J genes are TRBV14 and TRBJ2-7; 8 nucleotides line up with TRBD1. Unmatched junction bases numbered 4, after V lost 1 base and J lost 2 bases. The CDR3 extends over 15 amino acids. The V gene's germline CDR1 is SGHDN and CDR2 FVKESK. In DNA form, the CDR3 reads TGTGCCAGCAGCCAAGGAGGACAGGGAGCCTACGAGCAGTACTTC. Translated, it gives CASSQGGQGAYEQYF. Supplemented by reference TRBV14 and TRBJ2-7, the full variable domain reads EAGVTQFPSHSVIEKGQTVTLRCDPISGHDNLYWYRRVMGKEIKFLLHFVKESKQDESGMPNNRFLAERTGGTYSTLKVQPAELEDSGVYFCASSQGGQGAYEQYFGPGTRLTVT.

The gene calls are TRBV10-3 and TRBJ2-3; D not resolved. The CDR3 extends over 15 amino acids. Germline V gene lookup returns CDR1 ENHRY and CDR2 SYGVKD. V gave up 3 bases and J gave up 0 bases, with 10 bases separating them. The chain's CDR3 is CAISEKGASTDTQYF. Written as DNA, the CDR3 is TGTGCCATCAGTGAAAAGGGTGCTAGCACAGATACGCAGTATTTT.

The table lists this clone with a count of one. The CDR3 DNA reads TGCGCCAGCAGCCAAGTGGGTAACCGAGGGACCAACGAGCAGTACTTC. This translates into CASSQVGNRGTNEQYF. The rearrangement links TRBV4-1 to TRBJ2-7; D is possibly TRBD1 or TRBD2 (5 bases each). The germline gives CDR1 MGHRA, CDR2 YSYEKL. The CDR3 spans 16 residues. V lost 1 base and J 5 bases, leaving 18 bases between the germline ends.

The sample holds many counts of this clone. Written as DNA, the CDR3 is TGTGCCAGCTCACCATCCAGGACTAGCGGGAGCTACTACGAGCAGTACTTC. Translation gives CASSPSRTSGSYYEQYF. J is TRBJ2-7 and V is TRBV18, with 13 bases lining up with TRBD2. CDR1 and CDR2 (germline): KGHSH, LQKENI. CDR3 length equals 17 residues. Losses at the gene ends were 2 bases for V and 3 bases for J; bases not matched to a gene: 7.

A few counts support this clone. The chain joins TRBV5-4 to TRBJ2-5; D is perhaps TRBD2 (6 bases). CDR3 length: 14 amino acids. Germline V lookup: CDR1 SGHNT, CDR2 YYREEE (reference sequence). Trimming shortened V by 2 bases and J by 5 bases, and 13 bases separated the two germline ends. The CDR3 bases are TGTGCCAGCAGCTTAAGACGGGAGATGGAGACCCAGTACTTC. It yields the protein CASSLRREMETQYF.

The CDR3 DNA is TGCGCCAGCACCCCTTCAGGGACCAACACTGAAGCTTTCTTT. This translates into CASTPSGTNTEAFF. The V and J genes are TRBV10-2 and TRBJ1-1; D possibly corresponds to TRBD1 (5 bases). Trimming cost V 7 bases and J 2 bases, with 14 bases left between them. CDR3 size: 14 residues. Germline-derived CDR1 and CDR2 are WSHSY and SAAADI.

In its sample, this clone was seen a few times. The rearrangement uses TRBV5-4 and TRBJ2-7, with D possibly matching TRBD2 (6 bases). The CDR3 runs to 18 residues. Deletions cut 4 bases from V and 2 bases from J, with 25 bases between. Germline CDR1 and CDR2: SGHNT and YYREEE (reference sequence). CDR3 nucleotide sequence: TGTGCCAGCAGCCAAGACACTTGGGCGGGACCCCGAACCTACGAGCAGTACTTC. This encodes CASSQDTWAGPRTYEQYF.

This clone was counted between two and nine times. The chain joins TRBV28 to TRBJ1-4; no clear D. Trimming took 4 bases from V and 4 from J, leaving 4 bases between them. CDR1 is MDHEN, CDR2 SYDVKM, per germline. This CDR3 is built from 12 residues. DNA of the CDR3: TGTGCCAGCAGTTCGGGTAATGAAAAACTGTTTTTT. Protein product: CASSSGNEKLFF.

The V and J genes are TRBV6-1 and TRBJ2-4; TRBD2 matches 10 bases. The CDR3 totals 18 residues. Per the germline V gene, CDR1 is MNHNS and CDR2 is SASEGT. Unmatched junction bases numbered 14, after V lost 3 bases and J lost 6 bases. The DNA of the CDR3 is TGTGCCAGCAGTGACGGAATAGCGGGAGGAGGTTTAAGAAACATTCAGTACTTC. The encoded protein is CASSDGIAGGGLRNIQYF.

The J gene is TRBJ2-5, the V gene TRBV10-3, with 7 bases fitting TRBD1. With the DNA end fitting TRBJ2-7 better, the J assignment may be wrong. The CDR3 totals 12 residues. Germline V lookup: CDR1 ENHRY, CDR2 SYGVKD. CDR3 bases: TGTGCCATCAGTGTTACAGGGGACGAGCAGTACTTC. Protein sequence: CAISVTGDEQYF.

The chain joins TRBV28 to TRBJ1-2, with D tentatively TRBD1 (5 bases). CDR1 and CDR2 (germline): MDHEN, SYDVKM. This CDR3 spans 10 amino acids. The V gene lost 11 bases and the J gene lost 5 bases, with 9 bases spanning the gap. CDR3 sequence reads: CAVQAYGYTF. The CDR3 DNA follows: TGTGCCGTACAGGCATATGGCTACACCTTC.

V usage is TRBV28 and J usage is TRBJ1-2; 8 bases match TRBD1. The CDR3 has 14 residues. Germline V gives CDR1 MDHEN, CDR2 SYDVKM. Unmatched junction bases numbered 10, after V lost 6 bases and J lost 7 bases. CDR3 protein: CASSPRDRYGGYTF. The CDR3 DNA is TGTGCCAGCAGCCCTCGGGACAGGTACGGTGGCTACACCTTC.

This clone was seen a handful of times. This chain links TRBV10-3 with TRBJ2-7; TRBD2 agrees at 11 bases. Trimming cost V 5 bases and J 0 bases; bases outside gene matches: 3. Germline V gene data show CDR1 as ENHRY and CDR2 as SYGVKD. The CDR3 has 15 residues. This chain's CDR3 is CAISSGTSGSYEQYF. CDR3 nucleotides: TGTGCCATCAGTTCCGGGACTAGCGGCTCCTACGAGCAGTACTTC.

This clone was recorded a few times. The rearrangement links TRBV11-2 to TRBJ2-1; D unresolved. Germline V gives CDR1 SGHAT, CDR2 FQNNGV. The CDR3 totals 13 residues. The V and J ends lost 1 base and 9 bases respectively, with 10 bases between them. The CDR3 sequence is CASSLVRLSEQFF. In DNA, the CDR3 is TGTGCCAGCAGCTTAGTGAGGCTTAGTGAGCAGTTCTTC. Based on the CDR3 plus reference TRBV11-2 and TRBJ2-1, the full variable domain is EAGVAQSPRYKIIEKRQSVAFWCNPISGHATLYWYQQILGQGPKLLIQFQNNGVVDDSQLPKDRFSAERLKGVDSTLKIQPAKLEDSAVYLCASSLVRLSEQFFGPGTRLTVL.